This section outlines one T cell receptor (beta chain) sequence together with its context. Its antigen is not identified. Doses given second, at about 4 or about 12 weeks, were pooled. Libraries were prepared by immunoSEQ multiplex PCR; TCRdb keeps only in-frame clonotypes and omits some of them. The sample records under 150,000 clones, roughly 88% being singletons. This record belongs to a study of T cell responses to AZD1222 COVID-19 vaccine. Study observations and caveats: Only 6 or 7 individuals given AZD1222 were seropositive at baseline. Donors, mostly white British, included more females; clonal diversity was possibly underestimated.

V shed 6 bases and J 16 bases; nucleotides not matched to a gene: 13. The CDR3 is made up of 13 amino acids. The germline CDR1 and CDR2 sequences are LNHDA and SQIVND (reference sequence). The source is an adult who received the AZD1222 COVID-19 vaccine. Source: peripheral blood, taken 28 days after the second AZD1222 dose. The chain carries TRBV19 and TRBJ2-1; TRBD1 aligns across 9 bases. The CDR3 here is CASSVPPGTGFFF. CDR3 coding DNA: TGTGCCAGTAGCGTACCCCCGGGGACAGGGTTTTTCTTC.